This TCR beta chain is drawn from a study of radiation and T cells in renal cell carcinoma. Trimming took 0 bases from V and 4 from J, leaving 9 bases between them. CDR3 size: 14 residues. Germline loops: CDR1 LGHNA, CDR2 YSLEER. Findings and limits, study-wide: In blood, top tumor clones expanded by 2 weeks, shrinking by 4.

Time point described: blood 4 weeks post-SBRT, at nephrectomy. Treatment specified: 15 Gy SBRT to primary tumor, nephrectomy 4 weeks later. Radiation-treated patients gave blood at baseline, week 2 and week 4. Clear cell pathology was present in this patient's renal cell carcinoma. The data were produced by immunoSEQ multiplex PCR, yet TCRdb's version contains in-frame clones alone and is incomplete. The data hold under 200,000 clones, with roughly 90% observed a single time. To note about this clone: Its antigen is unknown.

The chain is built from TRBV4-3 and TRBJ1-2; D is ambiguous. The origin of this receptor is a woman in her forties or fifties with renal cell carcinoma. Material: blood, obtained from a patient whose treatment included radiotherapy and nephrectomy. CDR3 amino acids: CASSQERNTYGYTF. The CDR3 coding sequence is TGCGCCAGCAGCCAAGAACGGAACACCTATGGCTACACCTTC.